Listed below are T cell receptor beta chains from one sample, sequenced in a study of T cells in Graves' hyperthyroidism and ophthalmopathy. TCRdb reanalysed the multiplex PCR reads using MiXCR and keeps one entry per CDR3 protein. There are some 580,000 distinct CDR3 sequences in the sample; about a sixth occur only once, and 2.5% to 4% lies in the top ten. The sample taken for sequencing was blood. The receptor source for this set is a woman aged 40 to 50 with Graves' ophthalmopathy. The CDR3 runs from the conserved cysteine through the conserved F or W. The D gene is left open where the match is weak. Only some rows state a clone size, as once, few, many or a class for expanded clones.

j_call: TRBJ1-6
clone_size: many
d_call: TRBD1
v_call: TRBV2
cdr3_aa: CASRDRNNSPLHF
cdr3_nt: TGTGCCAGCCGGGACAGGAATAATTCACCCCTCCACTTT

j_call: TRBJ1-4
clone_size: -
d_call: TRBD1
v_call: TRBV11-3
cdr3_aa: CASSSGTGEKLFF
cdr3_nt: TGTGCCAGCAGTTCCGGGACAGGGGAAAAACTGTTTTTT

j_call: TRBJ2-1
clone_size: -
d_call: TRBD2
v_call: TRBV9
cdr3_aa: CASSAPLTSGGSGARSYNEQFF
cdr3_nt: TGTGCCAGCAGCGCCCCCCTGACTAGCGGGGGTTCGGGGGCTCGGTCCTACAATGAGCAGTTCTTC

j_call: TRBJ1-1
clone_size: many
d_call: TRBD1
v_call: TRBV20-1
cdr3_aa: CSARFPGGDSTEAFF
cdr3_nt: TGCAGTGCTAGGTTCCCAGGGGGCGATAGCACTGAAGCTTTCTTT

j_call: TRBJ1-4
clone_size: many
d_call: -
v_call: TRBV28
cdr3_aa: CASSSGTSYSKRGNEEKLFF
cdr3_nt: TGTGCCAGCAGTTCCGGGACCTCCTATAGCAAGCGGGGTAATGAGGAAAAACTGTTTTTT

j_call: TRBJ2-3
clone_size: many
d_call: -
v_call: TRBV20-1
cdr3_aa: CSAREVATDTQYF
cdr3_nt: TGCAGTGCTAGAGAGGTAGCGACAGATACGCAGTATTTT

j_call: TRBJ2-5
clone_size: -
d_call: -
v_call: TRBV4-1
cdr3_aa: CASSHAGGQQETQYF
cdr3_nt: TGCGCCAGCAGCCACGCCGGGGGGCAGCAAGAGACCCAGTACTTC

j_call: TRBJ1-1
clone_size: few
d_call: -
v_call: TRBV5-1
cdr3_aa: CASSLGSGYTEAFF
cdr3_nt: TGCGCCAGCAGCTTAGGCAGTGGGTACACTGAAGCTTTCTTT

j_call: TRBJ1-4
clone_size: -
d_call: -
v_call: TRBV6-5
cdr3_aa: CASSYVGPNEKLFF
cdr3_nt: TGTGCCAGCAGTTACGTGGGTCCTAATGAAAAACTGTTTTTT

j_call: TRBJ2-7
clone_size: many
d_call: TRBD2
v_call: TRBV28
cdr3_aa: CASVSYPAGDEQYF
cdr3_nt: TGTGCCAGCGTCTCCTACCCAGCGGGAGACGAGCAGTACTTC

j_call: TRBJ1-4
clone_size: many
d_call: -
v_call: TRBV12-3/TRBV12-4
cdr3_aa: CASSPTTGPHEKLFF
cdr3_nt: TGTGCCAGCAGTCCCACCACGGGCCCTCATGAAAAACTGTTTTTT

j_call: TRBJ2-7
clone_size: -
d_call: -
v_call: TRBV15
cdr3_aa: CATGDTLYEQYF
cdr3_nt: TGTGCCACCGGGGACACTCTATACGAGCAGTACTTC

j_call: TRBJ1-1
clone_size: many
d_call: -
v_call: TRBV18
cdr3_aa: CASSLIDSPNTEAFF
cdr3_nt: TGTGCCAGCTCACTGATCGACAGTCCGAACACTGAAGCTTTCTTT

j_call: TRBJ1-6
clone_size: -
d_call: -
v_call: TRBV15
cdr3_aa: CATSRDRGSPSNSPLHF
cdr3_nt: TGTGCCACCAGCAGAGATCGGGGATCACCGTCTAATTCACCCCTCCACTTT

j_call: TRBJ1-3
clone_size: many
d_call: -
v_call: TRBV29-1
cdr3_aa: CSAGLDRAGNTIYF
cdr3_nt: TGCAGCGCTGGCCTAGATCGGGCTGGAAACACCATATATTTT

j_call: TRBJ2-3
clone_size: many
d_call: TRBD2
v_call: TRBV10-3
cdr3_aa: CAISVTGGGSTDTQYF
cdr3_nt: TGTGCCATCAGTGTAACAGGCGGGGGGTCCACAGATACGCAGTATTTT

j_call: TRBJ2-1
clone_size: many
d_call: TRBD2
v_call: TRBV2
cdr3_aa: CASRGTSGGARSSYNEQFF
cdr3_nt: TGTGCCAGCAGAGGGACTAGCGGGGGGGCACGAAGCTCCTACAATGAGCAGTTCTTC

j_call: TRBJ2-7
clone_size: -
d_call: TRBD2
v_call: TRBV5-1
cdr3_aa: CASSSSGNYEQYF
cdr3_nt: TGCGCCAGCAGCTCCAGCGGGAACTACGAGCAGTACTTC

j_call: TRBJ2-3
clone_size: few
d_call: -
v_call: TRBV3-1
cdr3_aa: CASSQGASLSTDTQYF
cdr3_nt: TGTGCCAGCAGCCAAGGGGCCTCTTTATCCACAGATACGCAGTATTTT

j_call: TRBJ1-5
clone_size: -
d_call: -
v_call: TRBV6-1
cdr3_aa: CASRAQGTTQPQHF
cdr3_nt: TGTGCCAGCAGAGCACAGGGTACGACGCAGCCCCAGCATTTT

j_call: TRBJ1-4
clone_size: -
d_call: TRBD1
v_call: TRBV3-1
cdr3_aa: CAGYPYLDRGGRSEKLFF
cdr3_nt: TGTGCCGGATACCCTTACCTGGACAGGGGGGGGAGGTCTGAAAAACTGTTTTTT

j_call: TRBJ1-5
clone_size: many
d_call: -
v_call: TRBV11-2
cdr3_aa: CASSSQGDQPQHF
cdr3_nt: TGTGCCAGCAGCTCACAGGGTGATCAGCCCCAGCATTTT

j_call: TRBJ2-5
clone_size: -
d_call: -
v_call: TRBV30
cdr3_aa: CAWSSPGAQGETQYF
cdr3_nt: TGTGCCTGGAGTTCCCCCGGGGCCCAGGGAGAGACCCAGTACTTC

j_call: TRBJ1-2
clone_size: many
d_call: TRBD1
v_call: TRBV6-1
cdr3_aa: CATGQGIGGYTF
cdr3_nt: TGTGCCACCGGACAGGGCATTGGCGGCTACACCTTC

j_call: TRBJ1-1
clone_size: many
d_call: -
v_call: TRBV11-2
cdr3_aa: CASRPGYMNTEAFF
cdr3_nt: TGTGCCAGCAGGCCAGGATACATGAACACTGAAGCTTTCTTT

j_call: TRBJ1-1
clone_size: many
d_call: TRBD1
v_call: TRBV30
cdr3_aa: CAWRGTGLSPGSEAFF
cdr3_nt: TGTGCCTGGAGAGGGACAGGGCTCTCCCCGGGGTCTGAAGCTTTCTTT

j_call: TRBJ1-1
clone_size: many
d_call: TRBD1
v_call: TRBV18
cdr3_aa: CASSAGTGLANTEAFF
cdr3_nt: TGTGCCAGCTCCGCGGGGACAGGCCTTGCGAACACTGAAGCTTTCTTT

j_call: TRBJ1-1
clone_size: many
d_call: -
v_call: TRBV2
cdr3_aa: CASSESADSPNTEAFF
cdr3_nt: TGTGCCAGCAGTGAATCCGCGGACAGCCCGAACACTGAAGCTTTCTTT

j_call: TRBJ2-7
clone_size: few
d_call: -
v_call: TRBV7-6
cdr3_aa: CASSYRDTSYEQYF
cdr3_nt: TGTGCCAGCAGCTACCGGGACACCTCCTACGAGCAGTACTTC

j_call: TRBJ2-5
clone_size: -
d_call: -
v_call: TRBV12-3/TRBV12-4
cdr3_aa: CASSLGVLATQETQYF
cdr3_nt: TGTGCCAGCAGTTTAGGGGTCCTAGCGACTCAAGAGACCCAGTACTTC

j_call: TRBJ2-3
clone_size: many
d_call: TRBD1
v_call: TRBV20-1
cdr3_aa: CSAPGTGNTDTQYF
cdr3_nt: TGCAGTGCGCCCGGGACAGGGAACACAGATACGCAGTATTTT

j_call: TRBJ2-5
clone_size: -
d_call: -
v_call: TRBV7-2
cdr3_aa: CASSLASGSYQETQYF
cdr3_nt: TGTGCCAGCAGCTTAGCCAGTGGGTCCTACCAAGAGACCCAGTACTTC

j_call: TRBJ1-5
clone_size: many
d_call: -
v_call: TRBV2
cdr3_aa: CASSAAEESNQPQHF
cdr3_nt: TGTGCCAGCAGCGCCGCCGAGGAGAGCAATCAGCCCCAGCATTTT

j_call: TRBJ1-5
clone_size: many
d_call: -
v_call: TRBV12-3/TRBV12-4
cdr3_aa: CASSLEGPQHF
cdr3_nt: TGTGCCAGCAGTTTGGAGGGGCCCCAGCATTTT

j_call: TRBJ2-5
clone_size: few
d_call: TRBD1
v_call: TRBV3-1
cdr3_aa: CASSQKVDRVGIETQYF
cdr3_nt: TGTGCCAGCAGCCAAAAAGTAGACAGGGTGGGAATAGAGACCCAGTACTTC

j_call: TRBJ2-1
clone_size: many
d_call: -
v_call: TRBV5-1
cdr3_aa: CASSLRSSDGNEQFF
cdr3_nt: TGCGCCAGCAGCTTACGTTCTAGCGATGGCAATGAGCAGTTCTTC

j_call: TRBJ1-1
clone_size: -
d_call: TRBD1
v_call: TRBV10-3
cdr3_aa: CAIRRQGMNTEAFF
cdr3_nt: TGTGCCATCAGGCGACAGGGGATGAACACTGAAGCTTTCTTT

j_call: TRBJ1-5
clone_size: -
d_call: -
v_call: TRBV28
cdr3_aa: CASSFRSFPNQPQHF
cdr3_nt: TGTGCCAGCAGTTTTCGTAGTTTCCCCAATCAGCCCCAGCATTTT

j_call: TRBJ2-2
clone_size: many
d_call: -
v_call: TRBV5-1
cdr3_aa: CASSLDRWGSGELFF
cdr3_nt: TGCGCCAGCAGCTTGGATCGCTGGGGGTCCGGGGAGCTGTTTTTT

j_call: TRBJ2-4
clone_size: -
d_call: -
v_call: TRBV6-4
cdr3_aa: CASSDSIELELAKNIQYF
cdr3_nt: TGTGCCAGCAGTGACTCGATAGAACTAGAACTAGCCAAAAACATTCAGTACTTC

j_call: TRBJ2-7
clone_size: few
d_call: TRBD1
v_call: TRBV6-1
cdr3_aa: CASRAGQGSVYEQYF
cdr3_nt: TGTGCCAGCAGAGCGGGACAGGGGAGTGTCTACGAGCAGTACTTC

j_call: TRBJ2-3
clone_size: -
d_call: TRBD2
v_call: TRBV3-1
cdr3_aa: CASSQALAGGDTQYF
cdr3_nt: TGTGCCAGCAGCCAAGCCCTAGCGGGAGGGGATACGCAGTATTTT

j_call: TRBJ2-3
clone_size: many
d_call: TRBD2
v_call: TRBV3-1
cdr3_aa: CASSPHGGRGPDTQYF
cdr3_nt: TGTGCCAGCAGCCCCCATGGCGGGAGGGGGCCAGATACGCAGTATTTT

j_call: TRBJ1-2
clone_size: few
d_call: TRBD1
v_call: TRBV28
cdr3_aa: CASSPNTGGGGYTF
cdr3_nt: TGTGCCAGCAGCCCAAACACAGGGGGCGGTGGCTACACCTTC

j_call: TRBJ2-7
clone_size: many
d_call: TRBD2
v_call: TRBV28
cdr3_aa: CASSTTSGSSYEQYF
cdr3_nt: TGTGCCAGCAGCACGACTAGCGGGAGCTCCTACGAGCAGTACTTC

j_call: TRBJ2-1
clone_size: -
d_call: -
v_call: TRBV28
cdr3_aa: CASSLVGRGSNEQFF
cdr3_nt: TGTGCCAGCAGTTTGGTTGGCAGGGGATCCAATGAGCAGTTCTTC

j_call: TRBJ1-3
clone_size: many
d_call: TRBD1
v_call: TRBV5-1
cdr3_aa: CASTQGTEAEGNTIYF
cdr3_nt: TGCGCCAGCACACAGGGGACTGAGGCGGAGGGAAACACCATATATTTT

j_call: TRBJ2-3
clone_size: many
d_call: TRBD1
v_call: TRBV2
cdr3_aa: CASSRDRGSDTQYF
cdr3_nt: TGTGCCAGCAGTAGGGACAGGGGATCAGATACGCAGTATTTT

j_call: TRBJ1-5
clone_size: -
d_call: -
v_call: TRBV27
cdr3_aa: CASRQVNQPQHF
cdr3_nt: TGTGCCAGCAGACAGGTCAATCAGCCCCAGCATTTT

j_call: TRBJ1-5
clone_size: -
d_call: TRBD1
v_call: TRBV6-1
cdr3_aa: CASRSPGTGISRNQPQHF
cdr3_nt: TGTGCCAGCAGGTCCCCCGGGACAGGGATATCTAGGAATCAGCCCCAGCATTTT

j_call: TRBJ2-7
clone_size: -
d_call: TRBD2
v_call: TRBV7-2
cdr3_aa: CASSQGLAWEQYF
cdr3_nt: TGTGCCAGCAGTCAGGGACTAGCGTGGGAGCAGTACTTC

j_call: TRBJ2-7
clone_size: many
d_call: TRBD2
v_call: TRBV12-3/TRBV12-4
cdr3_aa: CASSFEGLAGAYEQYF
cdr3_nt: TGTGCCAGCAGTTTCGAGGGACTAGCGGGAGCCTACGAGCAGTACTTC

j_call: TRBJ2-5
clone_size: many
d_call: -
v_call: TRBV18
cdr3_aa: CASSPFDRPRETQYF
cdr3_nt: TGTGCCAGCTCACCTTTCGACAGGCCCAGGGAGACCCAGTACTTC

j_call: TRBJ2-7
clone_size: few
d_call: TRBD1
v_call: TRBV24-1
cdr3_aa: CATSDQTGFSRFSYEQYF
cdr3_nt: TGTGCCACCAGTGACCAGACAGGGTTTAGCAGGTTCTCCTACGAGCAGTACTTC

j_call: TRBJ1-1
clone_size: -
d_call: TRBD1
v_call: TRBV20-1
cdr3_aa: CSVPRGTGGETEAFF
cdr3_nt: TGCAGTGTCCCTAGGGGTACAGGGGGGGAGACTGAAGCTTTCTTT

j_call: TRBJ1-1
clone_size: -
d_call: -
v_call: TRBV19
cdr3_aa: CASSIFAGTNTEAFF
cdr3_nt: TGTGCCAGTAGTATTTTTGCAGGGACGAACACTGAAGCTTTCTTT

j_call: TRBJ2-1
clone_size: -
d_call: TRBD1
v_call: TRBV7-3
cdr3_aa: CASSLAGGWGEQFF
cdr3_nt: TGTGCCAGCAGCTTAGCAGGGGGTTGGGGGGAGCAGTTCTTC

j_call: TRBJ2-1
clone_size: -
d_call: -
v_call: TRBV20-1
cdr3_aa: CSASSGGEQFF
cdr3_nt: TGCAGTGCTAGTTCCGGGGGTGAGCAGTTCTTC

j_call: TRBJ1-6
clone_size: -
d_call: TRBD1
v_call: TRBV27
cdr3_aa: CASSLYPPSTGTYNSPLHF
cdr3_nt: TGTGCCAGCAGTTTATACCCACCTTCGACAGGGACCTATAATTCACCCCTCCACTTT

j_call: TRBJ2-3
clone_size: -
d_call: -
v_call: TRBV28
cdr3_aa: CASSPRRRDWSTDTQYF
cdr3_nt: TGTGCCAGCAGCCCGAGACGGAGGGACTGGTCCACAGATACGCAGTATTTT